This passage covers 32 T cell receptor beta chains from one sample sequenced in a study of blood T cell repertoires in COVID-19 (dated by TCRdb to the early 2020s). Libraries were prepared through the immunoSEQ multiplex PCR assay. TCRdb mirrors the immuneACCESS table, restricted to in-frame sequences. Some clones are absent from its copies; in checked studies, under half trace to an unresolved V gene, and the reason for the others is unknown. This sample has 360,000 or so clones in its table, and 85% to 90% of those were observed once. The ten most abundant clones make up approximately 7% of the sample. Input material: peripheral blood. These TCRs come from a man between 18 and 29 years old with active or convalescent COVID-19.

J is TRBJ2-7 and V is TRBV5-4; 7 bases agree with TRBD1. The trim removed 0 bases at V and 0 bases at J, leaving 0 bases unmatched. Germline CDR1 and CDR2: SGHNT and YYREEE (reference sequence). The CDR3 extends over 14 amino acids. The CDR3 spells CASSLGDSSYEQYF. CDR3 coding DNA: TGTGCCAGCAGCTTGGGGGACAGCTCCTACGAGCAGTACTTC. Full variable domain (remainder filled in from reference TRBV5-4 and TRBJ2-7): ETGVTQSPTHLIKTRGQQVTLRCSSQSGHNTVSWYQQALGQGPQFIFQYYREEENGRGNFPPRFSGLQFPNYSSELNVNALELDDSALYLCASSLGDSSYEQYFGPGTRLTVT.

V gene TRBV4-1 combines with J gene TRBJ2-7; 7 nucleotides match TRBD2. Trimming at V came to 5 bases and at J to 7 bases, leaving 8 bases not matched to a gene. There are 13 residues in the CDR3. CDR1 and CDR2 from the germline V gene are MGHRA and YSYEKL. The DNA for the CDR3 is TGCGCCAGCAGCGCCGGGGTTAGCGGGGAGCAGTACTTC. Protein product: CASSAGVSGEQYF.

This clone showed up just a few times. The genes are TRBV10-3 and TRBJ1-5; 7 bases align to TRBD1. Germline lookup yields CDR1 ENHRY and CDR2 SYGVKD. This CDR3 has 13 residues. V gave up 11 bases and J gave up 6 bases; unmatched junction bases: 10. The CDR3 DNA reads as TGTGCCGTCCAGGGGGATTTTAGTCAGCCCCAGCATTTT. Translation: CAVQGDFSQPQHF.

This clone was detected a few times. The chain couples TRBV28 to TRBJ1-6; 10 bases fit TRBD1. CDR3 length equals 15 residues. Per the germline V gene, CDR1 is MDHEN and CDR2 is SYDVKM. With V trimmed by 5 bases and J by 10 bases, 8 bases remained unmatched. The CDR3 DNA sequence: TGTGCCAGCAGTCGCCGGGACAGGGGTGTCTCACCCCTCCACTTT. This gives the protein CASSRRDRGVSPLHF.

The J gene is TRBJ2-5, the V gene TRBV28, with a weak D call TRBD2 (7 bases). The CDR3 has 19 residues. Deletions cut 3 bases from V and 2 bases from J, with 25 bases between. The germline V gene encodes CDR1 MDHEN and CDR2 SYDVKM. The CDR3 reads CASSFFPSWGGKEQETQYF. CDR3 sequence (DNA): TGTGCCAGCAGTTTCTTTCCGTCCTGGGGGGGCAAGGAACAAGAGACCCAGTACTTC.

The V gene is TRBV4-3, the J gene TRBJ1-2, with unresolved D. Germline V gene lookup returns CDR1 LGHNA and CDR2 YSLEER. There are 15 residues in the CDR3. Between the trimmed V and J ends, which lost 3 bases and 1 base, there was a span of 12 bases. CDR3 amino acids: CASSHGLNFNYGYTF. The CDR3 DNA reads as TGCGCCAGCAGCCATGGACTCAATTTTAACTATGGCTACACCTTC.

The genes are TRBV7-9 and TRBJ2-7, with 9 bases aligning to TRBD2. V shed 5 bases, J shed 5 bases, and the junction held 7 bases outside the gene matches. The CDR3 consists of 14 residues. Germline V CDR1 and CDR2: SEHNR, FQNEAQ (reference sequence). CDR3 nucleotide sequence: TGTGCCAGCAGCGGTAGCGGGAGCACCAACGAGCAGTACTTC. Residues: CASSGSGSTNEQYF.

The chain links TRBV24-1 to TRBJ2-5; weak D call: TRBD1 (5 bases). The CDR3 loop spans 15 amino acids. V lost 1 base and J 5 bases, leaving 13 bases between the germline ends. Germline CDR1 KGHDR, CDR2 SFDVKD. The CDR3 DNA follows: TGTGCCACCAGTGATTTAGGGCAGGGCCACGAGACCCAGTACTTC. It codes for CATSDLGQGHETQYF.

CDR3 loop: CASSDRGWIGYTF. The CDR3 DNA follows: TGTGCCAGCAGTGACAGGGGGTGGATTGGCTACACCTTC. V usage is TRBV7-9 and J usage is TRBJ1-2; TRBD1 aligns across 9 bases. The CDR3 is made up of 13 amino acids. The V and J ends lost 6 bases and 7 bases, in that order; junction bases with no gene match: 6. Germline-derived CDR1 and CDR2 are SEHNR and FQNEAQ (reference sequence).

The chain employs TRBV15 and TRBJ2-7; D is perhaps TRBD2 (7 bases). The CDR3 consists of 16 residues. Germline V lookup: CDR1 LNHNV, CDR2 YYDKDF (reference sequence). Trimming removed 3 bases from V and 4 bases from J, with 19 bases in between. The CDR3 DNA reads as TGTGCCACCAGCAGTGGCTTGGACAGCGGGGTTTACGAGCAGTACTTC. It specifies CATSSGLDSGVYEQYF.

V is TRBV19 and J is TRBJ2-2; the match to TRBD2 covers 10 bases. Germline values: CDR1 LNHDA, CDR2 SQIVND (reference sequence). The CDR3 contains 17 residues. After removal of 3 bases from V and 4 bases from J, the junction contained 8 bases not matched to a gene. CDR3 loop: CASSIRSSGSRTGELFF. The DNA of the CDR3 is TGTGCCAGTAGTATTCGTTCTAGCGGGAGTCGCACCGGGGAGCTGTTTTTT.

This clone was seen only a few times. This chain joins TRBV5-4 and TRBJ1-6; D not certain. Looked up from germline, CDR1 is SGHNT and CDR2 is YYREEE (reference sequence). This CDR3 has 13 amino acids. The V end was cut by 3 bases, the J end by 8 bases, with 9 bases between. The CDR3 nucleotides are TGTGCCAGCAGCTCCCGCGGGGATTCACCCCTCCACTTT. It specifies CASSSRGDSPLHF.

The CDR3 loop reads CASSSNLVSTEAFF. CDR3 in DNA: TGTGCCAGCAGCTCCAACCTTGTTAGCACTGAAGCTTTCTTT. The genes are TRBV7-9 and TRBJ1-1; no reliable D call. Germline CDR1 reads SEHNR; CDR2 reads FQNEAQ (reference sequence). Trimming took 4 bases from V and 4 from J, leaving 13 bases between them. The CDR3 sequence is 14 residues long. The entire variable domain, with the rest obtained from reference TRBV7-9 and TRBJ1-1, is as follows: DTGVSQNPRHKITKRGQNVTFRCDPISEHNRLYWYRQTLGQGPEFLTYFQNEAQLEKSRLLSDRFSAERPKGSFSTLEIQRTEQGDSAMYLCASSSNLVSTEAFFGQGTRLTVV.

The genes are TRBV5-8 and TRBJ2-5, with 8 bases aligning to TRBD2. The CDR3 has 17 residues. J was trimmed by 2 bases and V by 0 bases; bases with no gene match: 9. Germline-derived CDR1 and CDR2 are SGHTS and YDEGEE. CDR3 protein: CASSLGTAGGTQETQYF. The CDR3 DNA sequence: TGTGCCAGCAGCTTGGGTACGGCGGGGGGCACACAAGAGACCCAGTACTTC.

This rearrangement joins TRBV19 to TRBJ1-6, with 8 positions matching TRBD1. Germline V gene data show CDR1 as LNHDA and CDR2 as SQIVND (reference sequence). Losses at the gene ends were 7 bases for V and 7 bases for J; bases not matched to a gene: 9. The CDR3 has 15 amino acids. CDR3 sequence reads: CASTPDRARNSPLHF. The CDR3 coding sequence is TGTGCCAGTACCCCGGACAGGGCAAGGAATTCACCCCTCCACTTT.

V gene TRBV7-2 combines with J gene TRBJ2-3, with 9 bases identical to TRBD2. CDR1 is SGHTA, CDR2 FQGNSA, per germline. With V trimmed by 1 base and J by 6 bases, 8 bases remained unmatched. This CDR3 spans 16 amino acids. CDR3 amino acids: CASSLGPSGTLDTQYF. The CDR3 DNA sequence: TGTGCCAGCAGCTTAGGTCCTAGCGGGACTCTTGATACGCAGTATTTT.

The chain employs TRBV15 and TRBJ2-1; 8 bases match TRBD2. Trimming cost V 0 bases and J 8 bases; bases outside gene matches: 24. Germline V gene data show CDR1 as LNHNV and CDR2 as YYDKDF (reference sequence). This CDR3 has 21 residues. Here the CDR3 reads CATSREGLLADTSPQVDEQFF. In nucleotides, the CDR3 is TGTGCCACCAGCAGAGAGGGGTTACTAGCGGATACGTCTCCGCAAGTTGATGAGCAGTTCTTC.

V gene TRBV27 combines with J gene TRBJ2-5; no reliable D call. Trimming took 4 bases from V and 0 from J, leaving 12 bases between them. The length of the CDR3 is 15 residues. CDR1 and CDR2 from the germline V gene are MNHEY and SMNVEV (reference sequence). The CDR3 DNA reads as TGTGCCAGCAGTTCACCAGAGGAGTACCAAGAGACCCAGTACTTC. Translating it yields CASSSPEEYQETQYF.

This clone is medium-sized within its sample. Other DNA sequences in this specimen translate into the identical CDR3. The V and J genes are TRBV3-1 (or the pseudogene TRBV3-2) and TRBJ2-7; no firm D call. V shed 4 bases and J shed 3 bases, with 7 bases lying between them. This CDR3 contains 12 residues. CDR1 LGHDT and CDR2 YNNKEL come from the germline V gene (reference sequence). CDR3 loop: CASSPTGYEQYF. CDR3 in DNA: TGTGCCAGCAGCCCGACTGGCTACGAGCAGTACTTC.

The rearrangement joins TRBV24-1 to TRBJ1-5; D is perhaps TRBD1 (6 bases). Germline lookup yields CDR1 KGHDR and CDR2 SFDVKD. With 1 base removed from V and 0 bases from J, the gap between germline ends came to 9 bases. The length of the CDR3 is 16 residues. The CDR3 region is CATSDFTGFSNQPQHF. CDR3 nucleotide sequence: TGTGCCACCAGTGATTTTACAGGGTTTAGCAATCAGCCCCAGCATTTT.

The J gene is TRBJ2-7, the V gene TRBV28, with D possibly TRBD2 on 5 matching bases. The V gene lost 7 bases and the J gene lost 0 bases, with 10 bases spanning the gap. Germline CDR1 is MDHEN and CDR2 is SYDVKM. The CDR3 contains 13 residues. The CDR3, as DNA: TGTGCCAGCACGGGCGGGCTCTCCTACGAGCAGTACTTC. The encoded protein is CASTGGLSYEQYF.

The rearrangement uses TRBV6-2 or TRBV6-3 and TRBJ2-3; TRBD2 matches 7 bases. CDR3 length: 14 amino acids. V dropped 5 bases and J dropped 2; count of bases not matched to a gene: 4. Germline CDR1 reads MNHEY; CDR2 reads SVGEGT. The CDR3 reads CASSPTSSTDTQYF. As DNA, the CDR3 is TGTGCCAGCAGTCCGACTAGCTCCACAGATACGCAGTATTTT.

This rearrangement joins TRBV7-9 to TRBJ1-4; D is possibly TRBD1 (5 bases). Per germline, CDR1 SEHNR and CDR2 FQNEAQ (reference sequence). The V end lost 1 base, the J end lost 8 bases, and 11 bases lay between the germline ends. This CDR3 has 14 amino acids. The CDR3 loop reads CASSLGGVVEKLFF. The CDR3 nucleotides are TGTGCCAGCAGCTTAGGGGGGGTAGTCGAAAAACTGTTTTTT.

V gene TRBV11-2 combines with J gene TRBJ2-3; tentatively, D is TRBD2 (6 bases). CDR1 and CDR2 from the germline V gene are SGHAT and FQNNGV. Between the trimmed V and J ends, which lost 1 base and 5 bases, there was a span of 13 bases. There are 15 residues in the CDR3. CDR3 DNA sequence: TGTGCCAGCAGCTTAGCGGGAGAGGTGAGAGATACGCAGTATTTT. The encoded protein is CASSLAGEVRDTQYF.

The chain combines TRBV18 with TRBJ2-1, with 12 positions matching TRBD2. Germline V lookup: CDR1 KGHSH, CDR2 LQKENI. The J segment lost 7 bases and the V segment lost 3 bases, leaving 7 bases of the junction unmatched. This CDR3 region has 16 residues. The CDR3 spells CASSPSTSGSGNEQFF. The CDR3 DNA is TGTGCCAGCTCACCGTCGACTAGCGGGAGTGGGAATGAGCAGTTCTTC.

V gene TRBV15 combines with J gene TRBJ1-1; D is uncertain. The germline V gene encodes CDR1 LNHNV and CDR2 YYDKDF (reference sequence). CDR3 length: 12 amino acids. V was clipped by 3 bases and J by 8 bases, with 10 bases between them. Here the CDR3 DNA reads TGTGCCACCAGCAGCCGCGCGAAGGAAGCTTTCTTT. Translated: CATSSRAKEAFF.

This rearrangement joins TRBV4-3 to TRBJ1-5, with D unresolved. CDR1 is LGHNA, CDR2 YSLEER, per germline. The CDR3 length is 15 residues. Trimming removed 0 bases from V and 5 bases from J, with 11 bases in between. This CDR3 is CASSQEFVSYQPQHF. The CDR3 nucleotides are TGCGCCAGCAGCCAAGAGTTCGTATCCTATCAGCCCCAGCATTTT.

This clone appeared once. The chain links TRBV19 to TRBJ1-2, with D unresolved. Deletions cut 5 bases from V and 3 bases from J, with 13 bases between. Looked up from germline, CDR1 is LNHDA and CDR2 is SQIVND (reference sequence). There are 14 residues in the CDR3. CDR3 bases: TGTGCCAGTAGTCCATGGGAGGTTTACTATGGCTACACCTTC. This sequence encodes CASSPWEVYYGYTF.

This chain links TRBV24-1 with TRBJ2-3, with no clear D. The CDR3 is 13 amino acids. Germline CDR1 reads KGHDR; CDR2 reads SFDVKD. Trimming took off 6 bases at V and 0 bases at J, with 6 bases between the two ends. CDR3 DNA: TGTGCCACCAGTAAGAGGAGCACAGATACGCAGTATTTT. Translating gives CATSKRSTDTQYF.

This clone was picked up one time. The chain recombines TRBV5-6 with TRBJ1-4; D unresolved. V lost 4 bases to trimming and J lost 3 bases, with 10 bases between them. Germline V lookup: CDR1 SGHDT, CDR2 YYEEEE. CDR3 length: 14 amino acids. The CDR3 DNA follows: TGTGCCAGCAGCGAGGGATCGTCTAATGAAAAACTGTTTTTT. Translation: CASSEGSSNEKLFF.

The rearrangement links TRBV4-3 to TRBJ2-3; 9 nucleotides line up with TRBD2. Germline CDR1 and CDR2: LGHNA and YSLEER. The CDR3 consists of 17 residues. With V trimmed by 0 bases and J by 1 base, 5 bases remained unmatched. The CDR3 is CASSQDRWTSGTDTQYF. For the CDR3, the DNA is TGCGCCAGCAGCCAAGACCGCTGGACTAGCGGCACAGATACGCAGTATTTT.

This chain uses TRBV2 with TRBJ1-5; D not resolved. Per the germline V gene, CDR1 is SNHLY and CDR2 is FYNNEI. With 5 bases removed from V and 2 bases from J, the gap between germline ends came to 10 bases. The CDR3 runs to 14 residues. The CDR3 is CASSQFFGNQPQHF. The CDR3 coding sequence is TGTGCCAGCAGTCAGTTTTTTGGCAATCAGCCCCAGCATTTT.